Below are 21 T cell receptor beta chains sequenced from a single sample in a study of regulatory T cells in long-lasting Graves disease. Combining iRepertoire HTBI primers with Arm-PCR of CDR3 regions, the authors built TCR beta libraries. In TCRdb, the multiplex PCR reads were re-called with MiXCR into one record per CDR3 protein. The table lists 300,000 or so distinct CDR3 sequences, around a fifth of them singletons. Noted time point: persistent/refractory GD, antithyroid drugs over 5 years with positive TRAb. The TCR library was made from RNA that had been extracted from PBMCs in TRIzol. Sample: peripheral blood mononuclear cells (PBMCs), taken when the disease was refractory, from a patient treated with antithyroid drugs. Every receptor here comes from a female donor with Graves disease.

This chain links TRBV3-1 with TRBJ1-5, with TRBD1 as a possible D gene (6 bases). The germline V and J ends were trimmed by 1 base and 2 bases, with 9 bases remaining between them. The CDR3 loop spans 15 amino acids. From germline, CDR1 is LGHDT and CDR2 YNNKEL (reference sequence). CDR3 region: CASSQAPGGNQPQHF. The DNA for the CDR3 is TGTGCCAGCAGCCAAGCACCAGGGGGCAATCAGCCCCAGCATTTT.

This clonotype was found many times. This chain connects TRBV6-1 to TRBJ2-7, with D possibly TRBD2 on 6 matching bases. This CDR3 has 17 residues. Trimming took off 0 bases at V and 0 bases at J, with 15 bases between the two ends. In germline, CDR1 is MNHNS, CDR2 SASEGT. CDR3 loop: CASSEARWGVSSYEQYF. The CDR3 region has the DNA TGTGCCAGCAGTGAAGCTCGTTGGGGGGTGAGCTCCTACGAGCAGTACTTC.

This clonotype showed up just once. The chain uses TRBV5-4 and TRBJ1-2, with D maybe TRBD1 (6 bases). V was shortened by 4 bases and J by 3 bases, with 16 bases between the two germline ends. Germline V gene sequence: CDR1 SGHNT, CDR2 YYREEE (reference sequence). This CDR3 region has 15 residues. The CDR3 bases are TGTGCCAGCAGCCGGGGGTCAGGGGCTGACTATGGCTACACCTTC. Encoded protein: CASSRGSGADYGYTF.

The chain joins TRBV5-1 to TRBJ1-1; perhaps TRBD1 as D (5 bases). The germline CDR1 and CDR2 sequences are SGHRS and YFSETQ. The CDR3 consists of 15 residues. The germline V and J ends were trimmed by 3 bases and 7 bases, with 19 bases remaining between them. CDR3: CASSWSTEPRFEAFF. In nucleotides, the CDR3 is TGCGCCAGCAGCTGGTCGACAGAGCCCAGGTTTGAAGCTTTCTTT.

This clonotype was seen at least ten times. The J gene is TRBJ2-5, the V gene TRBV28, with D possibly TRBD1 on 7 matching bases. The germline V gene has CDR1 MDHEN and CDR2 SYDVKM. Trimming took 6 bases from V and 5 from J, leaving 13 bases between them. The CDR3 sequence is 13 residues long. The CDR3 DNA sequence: TGTGCCAGCAGGGAGGGGGCGCGGGAGACCCAGTACTTC. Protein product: CASREGARETQYF.

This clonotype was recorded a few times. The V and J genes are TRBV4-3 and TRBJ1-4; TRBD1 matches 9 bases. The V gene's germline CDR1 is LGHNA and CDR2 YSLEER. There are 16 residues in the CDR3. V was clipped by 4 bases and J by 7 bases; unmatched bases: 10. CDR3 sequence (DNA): TGCGCCAGCAGCCGGAACGTCGGGACAGGGAGTGAAAAACTGTTTTTT. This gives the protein CASSRNVGTGSEKLFF.

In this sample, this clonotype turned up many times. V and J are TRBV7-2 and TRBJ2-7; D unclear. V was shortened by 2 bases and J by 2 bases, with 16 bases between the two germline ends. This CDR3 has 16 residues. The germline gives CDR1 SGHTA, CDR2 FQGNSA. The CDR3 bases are TGTGCCAGCAGCTTATCGATTTCCTCGTTCGCCTACGAGCAGTACTTC. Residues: CASSLSISSFAYEQYF.

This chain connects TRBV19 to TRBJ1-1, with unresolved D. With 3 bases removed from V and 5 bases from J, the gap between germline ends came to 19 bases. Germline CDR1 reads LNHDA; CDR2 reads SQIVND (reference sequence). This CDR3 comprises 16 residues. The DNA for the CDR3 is TGTGCCAGTAGTATGAGGGCGATGTTGTTTGATACTGAAGCTTTCTTT. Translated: CASSMRAMLFDTEAFF.

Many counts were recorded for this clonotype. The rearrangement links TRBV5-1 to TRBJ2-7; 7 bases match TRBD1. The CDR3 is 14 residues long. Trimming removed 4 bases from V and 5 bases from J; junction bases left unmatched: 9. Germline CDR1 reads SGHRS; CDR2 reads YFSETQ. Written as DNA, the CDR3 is TGCGCCAGCAGCCGAGGGGGCACCTCGAACGAGCAGTACTTC. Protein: CASSRGGTSNEQYF.

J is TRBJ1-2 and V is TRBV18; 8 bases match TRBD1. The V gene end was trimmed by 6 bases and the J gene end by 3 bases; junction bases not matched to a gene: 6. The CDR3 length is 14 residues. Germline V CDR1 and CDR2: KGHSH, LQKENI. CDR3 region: CASSSQGVDYGYTF. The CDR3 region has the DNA TGTGCCAGCTCGTCACAGGGGGTGGACTATGGCTACACCTTC.

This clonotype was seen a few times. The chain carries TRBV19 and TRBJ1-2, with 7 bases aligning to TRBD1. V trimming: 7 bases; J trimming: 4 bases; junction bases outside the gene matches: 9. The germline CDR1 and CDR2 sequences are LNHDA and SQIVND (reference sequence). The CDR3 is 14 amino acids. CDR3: CASTRGTVSYGYTF. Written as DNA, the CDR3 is TGTGCCAGTACCAGGGGGACAGTCTCCTATGGCTACACCTTC.

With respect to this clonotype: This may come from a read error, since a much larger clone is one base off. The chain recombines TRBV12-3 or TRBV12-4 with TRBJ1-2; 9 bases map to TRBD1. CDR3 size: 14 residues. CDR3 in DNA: TGTACCAGCAGTTTACGGGACAGGGAAAATGGCTACACCTTC. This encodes CTSSLRDRENGYTF.

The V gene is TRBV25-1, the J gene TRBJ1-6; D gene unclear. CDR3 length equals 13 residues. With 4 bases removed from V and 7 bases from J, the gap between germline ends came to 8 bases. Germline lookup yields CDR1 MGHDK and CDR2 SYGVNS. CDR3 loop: CASSGRINSPLHF. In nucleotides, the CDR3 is TGTGCCAGCAGTGGGCGGATAAATTCACCCCTCCACTTT.

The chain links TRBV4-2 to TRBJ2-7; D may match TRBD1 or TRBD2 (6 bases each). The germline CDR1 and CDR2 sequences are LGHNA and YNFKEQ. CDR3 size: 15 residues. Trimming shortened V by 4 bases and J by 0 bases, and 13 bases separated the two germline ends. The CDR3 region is CASSPERGASYEQYF. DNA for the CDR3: TGTGCCAGCAGCCCAGAGAGGGGGGCCTCCTACGAGCAGTACTTC.

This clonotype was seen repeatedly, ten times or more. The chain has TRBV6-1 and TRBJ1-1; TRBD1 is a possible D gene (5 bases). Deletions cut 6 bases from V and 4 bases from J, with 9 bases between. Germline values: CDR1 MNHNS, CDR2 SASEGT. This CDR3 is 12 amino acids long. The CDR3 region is CASSRAGTEAFF. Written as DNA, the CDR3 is TGTGCCAGCAGCAGGGCTGGCACTGAAGCTTTCTTT.

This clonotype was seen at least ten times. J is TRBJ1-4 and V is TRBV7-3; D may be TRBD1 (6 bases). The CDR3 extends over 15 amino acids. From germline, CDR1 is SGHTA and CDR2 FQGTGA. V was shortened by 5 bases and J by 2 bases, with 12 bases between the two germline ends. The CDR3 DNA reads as TGTGCCAGCAGCCTTACAGGGCACACTAATGAAAAACTGTTTTTT. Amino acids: CASSLTGHTNEKLFF.

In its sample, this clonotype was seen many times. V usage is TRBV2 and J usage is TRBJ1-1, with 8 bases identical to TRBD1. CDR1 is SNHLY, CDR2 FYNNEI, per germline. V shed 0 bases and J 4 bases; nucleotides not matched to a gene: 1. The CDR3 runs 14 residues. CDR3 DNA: TGTGCCAGCAGTGAAGCTGACAGGGGCACTGAAGCTTTCTTT. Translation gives CASSEADRGTEAFF.

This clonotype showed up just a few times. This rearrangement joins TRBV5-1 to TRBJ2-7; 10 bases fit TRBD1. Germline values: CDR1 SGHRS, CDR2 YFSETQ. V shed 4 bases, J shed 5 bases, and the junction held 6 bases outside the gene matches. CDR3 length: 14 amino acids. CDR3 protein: CASSQRQGANEQYF. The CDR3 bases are TGCGCCAGCAGCCAACGACAGGGGGCCAACGAGCAGTACTTC.

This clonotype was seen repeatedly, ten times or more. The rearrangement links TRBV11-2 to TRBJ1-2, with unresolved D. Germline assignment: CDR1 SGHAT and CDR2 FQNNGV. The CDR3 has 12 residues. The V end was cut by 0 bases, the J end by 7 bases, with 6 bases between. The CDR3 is CASSLEAAGYTF. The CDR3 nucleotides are TGTGCCAGCAGCTTAGAGGCGGCTGGCTACACCTTC.

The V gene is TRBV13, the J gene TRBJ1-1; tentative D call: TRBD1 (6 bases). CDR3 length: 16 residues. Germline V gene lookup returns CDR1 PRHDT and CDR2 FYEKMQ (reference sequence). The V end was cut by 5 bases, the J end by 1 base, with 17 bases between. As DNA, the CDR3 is TGTGCCAGCAGCCATCGAGGGGGGCTCTGGAACACTGAAGCTTTCTTT. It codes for CASSHRGGLWNTEAFF.

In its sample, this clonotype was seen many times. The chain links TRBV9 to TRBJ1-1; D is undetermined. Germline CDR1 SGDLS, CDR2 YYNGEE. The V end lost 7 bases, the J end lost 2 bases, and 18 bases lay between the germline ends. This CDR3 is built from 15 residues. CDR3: CASGSGPLPNTEAFF. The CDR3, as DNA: TGTGCCAGCGGGAGCGGTCCACTGCCCAACACTGAAGCTTTCTTT.